Shown below are 9 T cell receptor beta chains from a single sample sequenced in a study of blood T cell repertoires in COVID-19. Profiled with immunoSEQ multiplex PCR; TCRdb holds only in-frame clones, not every one. The sample records hundreds of thousands of clones, around 91% being singletons. Sequencing was carried out using PBMCs or T cells enriched from blood (not recorded which). These receptors originate from a man between 18 and 35 years old who had recovered from COVID-19.

This chain uses TRBV19 with TRBJ2-2; 8 bases match TRBD1. The junction had 8 bases not matched to a gene; V was cut back by 0 bases and J by 5 bases. The CDR3 length is 17 residues. In germline, CDR1 is LNHDA, CDR2 SQIVND (reference sequence). The DNA of the CDR3 is TGTGCCAGTAGTATAGACAGGGGGCAAGTGAGGACCGGGGAGCTGTTTTTT. It translates to CASSIDRGQVRTGELFF.

This chain uses TRBV6-5 with TRBJ1-1; no clear D gene. Germline V gives CDR1 MNHEY, CDR2 SVGAGI. Deletions cut 3 bases from V and 3 bases from J, with 8 bases between. This CDR3 contains 13 residues. CDR3 in DNA: TGTGCCAGCAGTTATGGTTCGGACACTGAAGCTTTCTTT. It translates to CASSYGSDTEAFF.

The chain joins TRBV25-1 to TRBJ2-5; no clear D gene. Germline V gene data show CDR1 as MGHDK and CDR2 as SYGVNS. The CDR3 runs to 13 residues. V was clipped by 4 bases and J by 5 bases, with 11 bases between them. Written as DNA, the CDR3 is TGTGCCAGCAGTGGCTCTCCTATGGAGACCCAGTACTTC. Translation: CASSGSPMETQYF.

The genes are TRBV4-3 and TRBJ2-1; 8 bases agree with TRBD1. CDR1 and CDR2 from the germline V gene are LGHNA and YSLEER. CDR3 length: 17 amino acids. With 1 base clipped from V and 8 bases from J, the junction kept 13 bases outside the gene matches. The CDR3 region is CASSQVLGQGALDEQFF. CDR3 nucleotides: TGCGCCAGCAGCCAAGTGCTCGGGCAGGGGGCCCTGGATGAGCAGTTCTTC.

This clone has only one observation. The V call is TRBV15, the J call TRBJ2-1; TRBD1 matches at 10 bases. This CDR3 is built from 13 residues. From germline, CDR1 is LNHNV and CDR2 YYDKDF (reference sequence). V gave up 0 bases and J gave up 15 bases; unmatched junction bases: 5. The CDR3 loop reads CATSRERQGALFF. The CDR3 DNA follows: TGTGCCACCAGCAGAGAAAGACAGGGGGCTTTGTTCTTC.

The chain combines TRBV29-1 with TRBJ2-1, with 9 positions matching TRBD2. The CDR3 length is 13 residues. V was clipped by 4 bases and J by 7 bases; unmatched bases: 5. Per the germline V gene, CDR1 is SQVTM and CDR2 is ANQGSEA. The CDR3 DNA reads TGCAGCGTTGTCGCGGGAGGGCCGAATGAGCAGTTCTTC. The encoded protein is CSVVAGGPNEQFF.

The V call is TRBV6-5, the J call TRBJ1-2; D is unresolved. From germline, CDR1 is MNHEY and CDR2 SVGAGI. Trimming removed 2 bases at V and 8 bases at J, with 15 bases between. The CDR3 loop spans 14 amino acids. CDR3 protein: CASSYPGPGGGYTF. CDR3 in DNA: TGTGCCAGCAGTTACCCAGGACCCGGCGGGGGCTACACCTTC.

J is TRBJ1-1 and V is TRBV7-9; no clear D. This CDR3 has 12 residues. CDR1 and CDR2 from the germline V gene are SEHNR and FQNEAQ (reference sequence). V lost 2 bases to trimming and J lost 10 bases, with 11 bases between them. The CDR3 reads CASSLTPGGAFF. The CDR3 DNA is TGTGCCAGCAGCTTAACGCCAGGAGGAGCTTTCTTT.

This clone was seen only once. This rearrangement joins TRBV28 to TRBJ2-1; 9 bases line up with TRBD1. The trim removed 6 bases at V and 7 bases at J, leaving 7 bases unmatched. Per germline, CDR1 MDHEN and CDR2 SYDVKM. The CDR3 is 14 residues long. DNA for the CDR3: TGTGCCAGCAGATACTACAGGGGGCAAAATGAGCAGTTCTTC. It codes for CASRYYRGQNEQFF.